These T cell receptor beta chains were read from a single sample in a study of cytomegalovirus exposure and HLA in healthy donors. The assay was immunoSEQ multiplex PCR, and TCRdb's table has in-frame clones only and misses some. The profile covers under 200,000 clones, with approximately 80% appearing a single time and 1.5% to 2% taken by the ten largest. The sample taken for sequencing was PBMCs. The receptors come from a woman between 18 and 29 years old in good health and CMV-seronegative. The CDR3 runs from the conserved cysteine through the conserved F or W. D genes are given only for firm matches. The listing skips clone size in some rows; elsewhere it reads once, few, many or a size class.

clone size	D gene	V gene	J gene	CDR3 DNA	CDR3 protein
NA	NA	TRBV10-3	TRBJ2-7	TGTGCCATCAGAGCCGGGACTGCTTACGAGCAGTACTTC	CAIRAGTAYEQYF
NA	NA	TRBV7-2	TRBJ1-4	TGTGCCAGCAGCTTTAGCTGGGGGGGCACTAATGAAAAACTGTTTTTT	CASSFSWGGTNEKLFF
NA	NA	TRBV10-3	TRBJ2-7	TGTGCCATCAGCTCGACAGATTACGAGCAGTACTTC	CAISSTDYEQYF
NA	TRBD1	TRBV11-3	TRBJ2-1	TGTGCCAGCAGCTCATACAGGGGCGGGAATGAGCAGTTCTTC	CASSSYRGGNEQFF
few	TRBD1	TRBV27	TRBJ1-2	TGTGCCAGCAGTTCCGCCGGGACAGGGGCCTATGGCTACACCTTC	CASSSAGTGAYGYTF
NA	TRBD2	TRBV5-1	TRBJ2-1	TGCGCCAGCAGTCAAGCGGGAAACGGTTACAATGAGCAGTTCTTC	CASSQAGNGYNEQFF
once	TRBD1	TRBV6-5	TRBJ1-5	TGTGCCAGCAGCCGGGACAGCACCAATCAGCCCCAGCATTTT	CASSRDSTNQPQHF
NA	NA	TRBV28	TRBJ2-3	TGTGCCAGCAGTTTTGCTAGTAGGCCAGATACGCAGTATTTT	CASSFASRPDTQYF
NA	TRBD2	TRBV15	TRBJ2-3	TGTGCCACCAGCAGAGATTCTCTAGGACTAGCGGCCACAGATACGCAGTATTTT	CATSRDSLGLAATDTQYF
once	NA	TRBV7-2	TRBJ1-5	TGTGCCAGCAGCGCCCGACCGGGGGATCAGCCCCAGCATTTT	CASSARPGDQPQHF
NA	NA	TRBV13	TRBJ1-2	TGTGCCAGCAGCACCCGCGGGGGCTATGGCTACACCTTC	CASSTRGGYGYTF
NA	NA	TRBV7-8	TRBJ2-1	TGTGCCAGCAGCCATAGGGGTGCAACCCCGGGTTTAGGCAATGAGCAGTTCTTC	CASSHRGATPGLGNEQFF
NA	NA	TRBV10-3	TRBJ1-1	TGTGCCATCAGTGGGGGACACCAAAACACTGAAGCTTTCTTT	CAISGGHQNTEAFF
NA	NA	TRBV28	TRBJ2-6	TGTGCCAGCAGGAAGTCGGGGTCTGGGGCCAACGTCCTGACTTTC	CASRKSGSGANVLTF
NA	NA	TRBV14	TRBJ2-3	TGTGCCAGCAGCCAAGGAGGTGTATTAATCGATACGCAGTATTTT	CASSQGGVLIDTQYF
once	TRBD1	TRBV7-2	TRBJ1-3	TGTGCCAGCAGCAACCGACAGGGGGCTGGAAACACCATATATTTT	CASSNRQGAGNTIYF
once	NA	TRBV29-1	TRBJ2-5	TGCAGCGTCGAGGACAGAGGGGAGACCCAGTACTTC	CSVEDRGETQYF
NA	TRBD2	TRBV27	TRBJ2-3	TGTGCCAGCAGTTCAACTAGCGGGACACCCACAGATACGCAGTATTTT	CASSSTSGTPTDTQYF